A single sample is the source of the 23 T cell receptor beta chains below, sequenced in a study of T cells expressing NK-cell markers. After re-calling the 5' RACE reads, TCRdb lists one entry per CDR3 protein, DNA absent. Its table lists under 600,000 distinct CDR3 sequences. Sequencing was done on a sample of blood T cells: a sorted CD56 or NKG2C T cell subset, CD4+ or CD8+ T cells, or bulk PBMC T cells (not recorded which). Receptors originate from a woman in her forties or fifties in good health.

The chain couples TRBV10-3 to TRBJ1-1; the D gene TCRdb calls, TRBD1, cannot be checked with no DNA. The germline gives CDR1 ENHRY, CDR2 SYGVKD. The CDR3 has 13 residues. CDR3 loop: CAGGQGQNTEAFF.

The J gene is TRBJ2-3, the V gene TRBV24-1; the D gene TCRdb calls, TRBD1, cannot be checked with no DNA. CDR1 KGHDR and CDR2 SFDVKD come from the germline V gene. The CDR3 totals 15 residues. CDR3 in amino acids: CATSDRTGSADTQYF.

The rearrangement uses TRBV5-1 and TRBJ2-7. Germline V gene sequence: CDR1 SGHRS, CDR2 YFSETQ. This CDR3 region has 13 residues. The CDR3: CASSWDPAYEQYF.

The chain carries TRBV7-9 and TRBJ2-1; TCRdb's assignment of TRBD2 cannot be checked, as there is no DNA. The CDR3 has 21 residues. Per germline, CDR1 SEHNR and CDR2 FQNEAQ (reference sequence). CDR3 sequence reads: CASSSPLGVAGTGMVYNEQFF.

The chain uses TRBV5-4 and TRBJ1-6; there is no DNA to check the TCRdb D call of TRBD1. CDR3 length equals 16 residues. Germline CDR1 is SGHNT and CDR2 is YYREEE (reference sequence). This CDR3 reads CASSLAGGQLNSPLHF.

The chain uses TRBV27 and TRBJ2-3; TCRdb's D call, TRBD2, is unchecked because there is no DNA. Germline CDR1 MNHEY, CDR2 SMNVEV (reference sequence). The CDR3 is 17 amino acids. The CDR3 region is CASSPDLGVLEGRTQYF.

The rearrangement joins TRBV7-9 to TRBJ1-5. CDR3 size: 14 residues. Per the germline V gene, CDR1 is SEHNR and CDR2 is FQNEAQ (reference sequence). The CDR3 sequence: CASSFAGSAQPQHF.

The chain recombines TRBV3-1 with TRBJ2-3; absent DNA, TCRdb's TRBD2 call cannot be checked. The germline gives CDR1 LGHDT, CDR2 YNNKEL (reference sequence). The CDR3 has 15 amino acids. The CDR3: CASTPGLAVSDTQYF.

The chain uses TRBV11-3 and TRBJ2-1; TCRdb calls TRBD1, which cannot be checked without DNA. This CDR3 contains 13 residues. The V gene's germline CDR1 is SGHNT and CDR2 YENEEA. CDR3 residues: CASSLPGGNEQFF. Full variable domain (missing parts from reference TRBV11-3 and TRBJ2-1): EAGVVQSPRYKIIEKKQPVAFWCNPISGHNTLYWYLQNLGQGPELLIRYENEEAVDDSQLPKDRFSAERLKGVDSTLKIQPAELGDSAVYLCASSLPGGNEQFFGPGTRLTVL.

V gene TRBV7-2 combines with J gene TRBJ2-2; TCRdb's assignment of TRBD1 cannot be checked, as there is no DNA. The CDR3 is 15 residues long. The V gene's germline CDR1 is SGHTA and CDR2 FQGNSA. CDR3 protein: CASSFFGGNTGELFF.

The chain recombines TRBV5-1 with TRBJ1-1; TCRdb selects TRBD1, and the lack of DNA leaves this call unchecked. The germline CDR1 and CDR2 sequences are SGHRS and YFSETQ. This CDR3 comprises 16 residues. The CDR3 loop is CASRIAGTGSNTEAFF.

The genes are TRBV7-2 and TRBJ2-5; checking the TCRdb D call of TRBD2 is not possible without DNA. The germline V gene has CDR1 SGHTA and CDR2 FQGNSA. The CDR3 length is 15 residues. The CDR3 spells CASSLSSGSTETQYF.

The chain joins TRBV20-1 to TRBJ2-7. The germline gives CDR1 DFQATT, CDR2 SNEGSKA (reference sequence). This CDR3 spans 11 amino acids. CDR3 sequence: CSAREEYEQYF.

V gene TRBV7-6 combines with J gene TRBJ1-5; TCRdb's D gene call, TRBD1, goes unchecked for lack of DNA. CDR3 size: 15 residues. From germline, CDR1 is SGHVS and CDR2 FNYEAQ. CDR3 sequence: CASSQTTGINQPQHF. The full variable domain, its missing parts supplied by reference TRBV7-6 and TRBJ1-5, is GAGVSQSPRYKVTKRGQDVALRCDPISGHVSLYWYRQALGQGPEFLTYFNYEAQQDKSGLPNDRFSAERPEGSISTLTIQRTEQRDSAMYRCASSQTTGINQPQHFGDGTRLSIL.

V gene TRBV6-5 combines with J gene TRBJ1-2; the TCRdb call, TRBD1, lacks DNA for checking. Germline V lookup: CDR1 MNHEY, CDR2 SVGAGI. This CDR3 spans 15 amino acids. This CDR3 is CASSYSTGGNYGYTF.

J is TRBJ2-3 and V is TRBV10-2; lacking DNA, the TRBD2 call made by TCRdb goes unchecked. Germline V CDR1 and CDR2: WSHSY, SAAADI. This CDR3 has 15 residues. The CDR3 loop is CASTRGLAETDTQYF.

This chain joins TRBV24-1 and TRBJ2-2; TCRdb's D gene call, TRBD2, goes unchecked for lack of DNA. The CDR3 covers 15 residues. Germline assignment: CDR1 KGHDR and CDR2 SFDVKD. The CDR3 here is CATSEAGQHTGELFF.

V usage is TRBV5-1 and J usage is TRBJ1-2. There are 14 residues in the CDR3. Germline CDR1 and CDR2: SGHRS and YFSETQ. The CDR3 region is CASSLEDPTYGYTF. The whole variable domain, remainder taken from reference TRBV5-1 and TRBJ1-2, is KAGVTQTPRYLIKTRGQQVTLSCSPISGHRSVSWYQQTPGQGLQFLFEYFSETQRNKGNFPGRFSGRQFSNSRSEMNVSTLELGDSALYLCASSLEDPTYGYTFGSGTRLTVV.

J is TRBJ2-3 and V is TRBV7-2. This CDR3 is 15 amino acids long. Germline lookup yields CDR1 SGHTA and CDR2 FQGNSA. CDR3 residues: CASSLGQRSTDTQYF.

V and J are TRBV6-1 and TRBJ2-3; the TCRdb call, TRBD2, lacks DNA for checking. The CDR3 contains 17 residues. Per germline, CDR1 MNHNS and CDR2 SASEGT. The CDR3 reads CASTSPGLAGGTDTQYF.

J is TRBJ2-3 and V is TRBV20-1; TCRdb gives TRBD2 as the D gene, but with no DNA this cannot be confirmed. The germline V gene encodes CDR1 DFQATT and CDR2 SNEGSKA (reference sequence). The CDR3 contains 15 residues. Here the CDR3 reads CSATPVAGVPDTQYF.

Here the CDR3 reads CSVERPGGYGYTF. The chain links TRBV29-1 to TRBJ1-2; the D call of TRBD1 rests on TCRdb alone, since no DNA is present to check it. Germline-derived CDR1 and CDR2 are SQVTM and ANQGSEA. This CDR3 spans 13 amino acids.

CDR3 in amino acids: CASSVRDSLSGTEAFF. The chain combines TRBV3-1 with TRBJ1-1; TCRdb designates TRBD1, a call that cannot be tested without DNA. This CDR3 is 16 amino acids long. Germline values: CDR1 LGHDT, CDR2 YNNKEL (reference sequence).